What follows are 18 T cell receptor beta chains derived from one specimen sequenced in a study of OX40 agonist ivuxolimab in advanced cancers. Assay: immunoSEQ multiplex PCR; the TCRdb copy retains only in-frame clones and omits some. The data hold more than 100,000 clones, with approximately 94% observed a single time. Sample: CD4+ or CD8+ T cells sorted from blood, taken in a trial of the OX40 agonist ivuxolimab. These TCRs come from an adult with an advanced solid tumor such as melanoma, head and neck, liver or kidney cancer.

The chain uses TRBV2 and TRBJ2-3, with D unresolved. The CDR3 is 12 residues long. Germline V CDR1 and CDR2: SNHLY, FYNNEI. V was trimmed by 4 bases and J by 4 bases, leaving 6 bases between them. The CDR3 spells CASSASPDTQYF. The CDR3, as DNA: TGTGCCAGCAGTGCCTCCCCAGATACGCAGTATTTT.

The V call is TRBV11-2, the J call TRBJ2-5; D is uncertain. CDR1 and CDR2 from the germline V gene are SGHAT and FQNNGV. This CDR3 spans 14 amino acids. Trimming cost V 1 base and J 4 bases, with 10 bases left between them. The CDR3: CASSLVAWGETQYF. CDR3 bases: TGTGCCAGCAGCTTAGTAGCCTGGGGAGAGACCCAGTACTTC.

This sequence joins TRBV5-4 and TRBJ2-7; TRBD2 aligns across 7 bases. The J segment lost 6 bases and the V segment lost 4 bases, leaving 13 bases of the junction unmatched. The CDR3 contains 15 residues. Germline CDR1 and CDR2: SGHNT and YYREEE (reference sequence). In DNA, the CDR3 is TGTGCCAGCAGCGGCCAGACTAGCTTCTATAGCGAGCAGTACTTC. It codes for CASSGQTSFYSEQYF. Drawing the rest from reference TRBV5-4 and TRBJ2-7, the complete variable domain is ETGVTQSPTHLIKTRGQQVTLRCSSQSGHNTVSWYQQALGQGPQFIFQYYREEENGRGNFPPRFSGLQFPNYSSELNVNALELDDSALYLCASSGQTSFYSEQYFGPGTRLTVT.

This chain links TRBV9 with TRBJ2-7, with 10 bases identical to TRBD1. The CDR3 spans 16 residues. Germline CDR1 is SGDLS and CDR2 is YYNGEE. Trimming at V came to 0 bases and at J to 4 bases, leaving 7 bases not matched to a gene. The CDR3 coding sequence is TGTGCCAGCAGCGTAGGAGGGACAGGGGCCGATTACGAGCAGTACTTC. Translation: CASSVGGTGADYEQYF.

This chain connects TRBV2 to TRBJ1-6, with no clear D. Trimming shortened V by 7 bases and J by 10 bases, and 17 bases separated the two germline ends. CDR3 length: 14 amino acids. Germline V gene lookup returns CDR1 SNHLY and CDR2 FYNNEI. DNA for the CDR3: TGTGCCAGCACCCCGGGGAGGTTTCCATCACCCCTCCACTTT. This sequence encodes CASTPGRFPSPLHF.

The chain joins TRBV5-5 to TRBJ2-5; either TRBD1 or TRBD2 may fit D (6 bases each). CDR3 size: 14 residues. Trimming took 2 bases from V and 1 from J, leaving 9 bases between them. Germline CDR1 reads SGHKS; CDR2 reads YYEKEE (reference sequence). The CDR3 nucleotides are TGTGCCAGCAGCTTATCGGGGGCCCAAGAGACCCAGTACTTC. Protein product: CASSLSGAQETQYF.

This chain uses TRBV5-4 with TRBJ1-6, with 7 nucleotides matching TRBD1. This CDR3 is 17 amino acids long. J lost 5 bases, V lost 1 base, and 9 bases had no gene match. Germline-derived CDR1 and CDR2 are SGHNT and YYREEE (reference sequence). The CDR3 sequence is CASSLSYRGLDNSPLHF. The CDR3 nucleotides are TGTGCCAGCAGCTTGAGTTACAGGGGCCTCGATAATTCACCCCTCCACTTT.

J is TRBJ1-2 and V is TRBV13; D call uncertain. V lost 0 bases to trimming and J lost 8 bases, with 7 bases between them. From germline, CDR1 is PRHDT and CDR2 FYEKMQ (reference sequence). The CDR3 is made up of 12 amino acids. CDR3 in amino acids: CASSLGWVGYTF. The CDR3 DNA is TGTGCCAGCAGCTTAGGATGGGTGGGCTACACCTTC. Complete variable domain (other parts from reference TRBV13 and TRBJ1-2): AAGVIQSPRHLIKEKRETATLKCYPIPRHDTVYWYQQGPGQDPQFLISFYEKMQSDKGSIPDRFSAQQFSDYHSELNMSSLELGDSALYFCASSLGWVGYTFGSGTRLTVV.

This chain links TRBV4-1 with TRBJ2-7, with 12 bases aligning to TRBD2. Germline assignment: CDR1 MGHRA and CDR2 YSYEKL. The V gene end was trimmed by 1 base and the J gene end by 2 bases; junction bases not matched to a gene: 3. The CDR3 length is 16 residues. In DNA, the CDR3 is TGCGCCAGCAGCCAAGGAACTAGCGGGAGGCCCTACGAGCAGTACTTC. Translated, it gives CASSQGTSGRPYEQYF.

The chain joins TRBV11-1 to TRBJ2-3, with D maybe TRBD2 (6 bases). Germline CDR1 is SGHAT and CDR2 is FQDESV (reference sequence). The length of the CDR3 is 16 residues. Trimming removed 0 bases from V and 4 bases from J, with 14 bases in between. The CDR3 loop is CASSLARRGSPDTQYF. In nucleotides, the CDR3 is TGTGCCAGCAGCTTAGCGCGGAGGGGTTCGCCAGATACGCAGTATTTT.

J is TRBJ1-2 and V is TRBV6-5; D is perhaps TRBD1 (6 bases). From germline, CDR1 is MNHEY and CDR2 SVGAGI. The CDR3 length is 14 residues. V was cut by 6 bases and J by 0 bases, with 11 bases left in between. Written as DNA, the CDR3 is TGTGCCAGCAGGCTCCAGGGGTCTAACTATGGCTACACCTTC. Translation: CASRLQGSNYGYTF.

V is TRBV7-9 and J is TRBJ1-3; D is perhaps TRBD1 (5 bases). Germline V lookup: CDR1 SEHNR, CDR2 FQNEAQ (reference sequence). This CDR3 region has 16 residues. V lost 5 bases and J 2 bases, leaving 16 bases between the germline ends. CDR3 protein: CASSPGTGSAGNTIYF. Here the CDR3 DNA reads TGTGCCAGCAGCCCCGGGACGGGTAGTGCTGGAAACACCATATATTTT.

The chain carries TRBV27 and TRBJ1-1, with a tentative D call TRBD1 (6 bases). This CDR3 has 14 residues. Germline V gene data show CDR1 as MNHEY and CDR2 as SMNVEV (reference sequence). The germline V and J ends were trimmed by 4 bases and 5 bases, with 14 bases remaining between them. This chain's CDR3 is CASSWRGVRTEAFF. CDR3 DNA sequence: TGTGCCAGCAGTTGGAGGGGGGTTAGAACTGAAGCTTTCTTT.

The chain has TRBV5-4 and TRBJ2-5, with D possibly matching TRBD2 (6 bases). The CDR3 covers 16 residues. The V and J ends lost 4 bases and 4 bases respectively, with 20 bases between them. CDR1 is SGHNT, CDR2 YYREEE, per germline (reference sequence). This CDR3 reads CASSPGGGRDRETQYF. The CDR3 nucleotides are TGTGCCAGCAGCCCCGGGGGTGGCAGGGACCGAGAGACCCAGTACTTC.

V is TRBV18 and J is TRBJ2-2; D call uncertain. This CDR3 is 15 amino acids long. Germline CDR1 is KGHSH and CDR2 is LQKENI. Trimming left V 6 bases short and J 0 bases short, with 11 bases between. In DNA, the CDR3 is TGTGCCAGCTCGCAAAAGGCAGCGAACACCGGGGAGCTGTTTTTT. It is translated as CASSQKAANTGELFF.

The chain employs TRBV18 and TRBJ2-7; D is unclear. There are 18 residues in the CDR3. Germline CDR1 reads KGHSH; CDR2 reads LQKENI. Trimming pared 0 bases from V and 0 bases from J, leaving 18 bases between. CDR3 nucleotide sequence: TGTGCCAGCTCACCACCGTCTTACTCAGGCCGAAACTCCTACGAGCAGTACTTC. Amino acids: CASSPPSYSGRNSYEQYF.

The V call is TRBV29-1, the J call TRBJ2-3; 10 positions match TRBD2. The CDR3 is 14 amino acids. Unmatched junction bases numbered 9, after V lost 7 bases and J lost 5 bases. The germline CDR1 and CDR2 sequences are SQVTM and ANQGSEA. The CDR3 loop is CSAEGPSGGDTQYF. The CDR3 region has the DNA TGCAGCGCAGAAGGTCCTAGCGGGGGAGATACGCAGTATTTT.

V gene TRBV6-5 combines with J gene TRBJ2-7; maybe TRBD1 (5 bases). V dropped 5 bases and J dropped 4 bases, with 12 bases sitting between them. Germline V gives CDR1 MNHEY, CDR2 SVGAGI. The CDR3 loop spans 13 amino acids. The CDR3 loop is CASSPRQLYEQYF. The CDR3 DNA follows: TGTGCCAGCAGTCCTCGACAGTTATACGAGCAGTACTTC.